Below, 22 T cell receptor beta chains from the same sample are listed, as sequenced in a study of T-cell memory formation after mild COVID-19. TCRdb itself ran the 5' RACE reads through MiXCR, one entry per CDR3 protein. This sample has fewer than 450,000 distinct CDR3 sequences, with about 24% found just once. Sequences were obtained from PBMCs or a T cell subset sorted from them (not recorded which). The receptors come from an adult woman who had mild COVID-19 (a few samples of this study predate the infection). Cell type and time point are not known.

The chain couples TRBV6-1 to TRBJ2-7; D possibly matches TRBD1 or TRBD2 (7 bases each). Germline V CDR1 and CDR2: MNHNS, SASEGT. Trimming pared 0 bases from V and 4 bases from J, leaving 22 bases between. This CDR3 contains 18 residues. The CDR3 sequence is CASSEAPPRYRGGYEQYF. The CDR3 coding sequence is TGTGCCAGCAGTGAAGCACCCCCCCGATACAGGGGAGGGTACGAGCAGTACTTC.

This clonotype was counted many times. The CDR3 sequence is CASSPLSPGEQFF. DNA for the CDR3: TGTGCCAGCAGTCCTTTGTCCCCGGGGGAGCAGTTCTTC. This chain uses TRBV12-3 or TRBV12-4 with TRBJ2-1; maybe TRBD2 (5 bases). V shed 5 bases and J shed 10 bases, with 15 bases lying between them. This CDR3 is 13 amino acids long.

About this clonotype itself: One end of the junction is discordant with germline, which a read error may explain. J is TRBJ2-3 and V is TRBV7-7; 7 nucleotides agree with TRBD2. CDR1 is SSHAT, CDR2 FNYEAQ, per germline (reference sequence). This CDR3 has 13 residues. The CDR3 spells CASSFLGGDTQYF. CDR3 DNA sequence: TGTGCTAGCAGCTTCTTGGGAGGGGATACGCAGTATTTT.

The chain has TRBV15 and TRBJ2-1; 8 positions match TRBD2. The CDR3 covers 13 residues. The J segment lost 12 bases and the V segment lost 1 base, leaving 5 bases of the junction unmatched. Per germline, CDR1 LNHNV and CDR2 YYDKDF (reference sequence). DNA of the CDR3: TGTGCCACCAGCAGAGGGGGACTAGTGGCGCAGTTCTTC. It encodes CATSRGGLVAQFF.

There are a few counts of this clonotype. The rearrangement joins TRBV5-1 to TRBJ2-7; 7 bases are a match to TRBD1. J gave up 5 bases and V 4 bases, and 12 bases lay outside the gene matches. The CDR3 has 15 residues. Per the germline V gene, CDR1 is SGHRS and CDR2 is YFSETQ. DNA of the CDR3: TGCGCCAGCAGCCCCGGACAGGATGGGCGCGACGAGCAGTACTTC. It is translated as CASSPGQDGRDEQYF.

The genes are TRBV7-2 and TRBJ2-1; TRBD2 aligns across 9 bases. The CDR3 totals 16 residues. The germline V gene has CDR1 SGHTA and CDR2 FQGNSA. V dropped 4 bases and J dropped 6; count of bases not matched to a gene: 10. The DNA for the CDR3 is TGTGCCAGCAGCTCGAGACCGGGACTAGCTGGCAATGAGCAGTTCTTC. The encoded protein is CASSSRPGLAGNEQFF.

The rearrangement joins TRBV5-1 to TRBJ2-2; TRBD1 agrees at 7 bases. The CDR3 has 15 residues. J gave up 4 bases and V 5 bases, and 8 bases lay outside the gene matches. Germline CDR1 reads SGHRS; CDR2 reads YFSETQ. The DNA of the CDR3 is TGCGCCAGCAGACAACAGGGGTTTGGCACCGGGGAGCTGTTTTTT. It codes for CASRQQGFGTGELFF.

This clonotype was detected a few times. The chain couples TRBV5-1 to TRBJ1-1, with a possible D match to TRBD1 (6 bases). CDR3 length: 14 amino acids. V was trimmed by 5 bases and J by 7 bases, leaving 18 bases between them. Per germline, CDR1 SGHRS and CDR2 YFSETQ. CDR3 in amino acids: CASRSGGGRSEAFF. The CDR3 coding sequence is TGCGCCAGCAGGAGCGGCGGGGGCAGGAGTGAAGCTTTCTTT.

This clonotype was detected only a few times. This chain joins TRBV20-1 and TRBJ2-3; D is ambiguous. CDR1 is DFQATT, CDR2 SNEGSKA, per germline (reference sequence). This CDR3 spans 15 amino acids. Trimming removed 6 bases at V and 0 bases at J, with 16 bases between. CDR3 sequence: CSANRLVGSTDTQYF. CDR3 DNA sequence: TGCAGTGCGAACCGCTTGGTGGGGAGCACAGATACGCAGTATTTT.

The chain carries TRBV4-1 and TRBJ2-2, with D possibly TRBD2 on 6 matching bases. Germline values: CDR1 MGHRA, CDR2 YSYEKL. The CDR3 consists of 19 residues. The V and J ends lost 0 bases and 7 bases respectively, with 24 bases between them. The CDR3 DNA sequence: TGCGCCAGCAGCCAAGATTCATCATTCATCGGCGGGGCGAACGGGGAGCTGTTTTTT. Its protein is CASSQDSSFIGGANGELFF.

The chain couples TRBV7-8 to TRBJ2-5, with 8 bases matching TRBD1. The CDR3 is 13 amino acids. V was clipped by 6 bases and J by 4 bases; unmatched bases: 4. In germline, CDR1 is SGHVS, CDR2 FQNEAQ. CDR3 sequence reads: CASRDRALETQYF. The DNA for the CDR3 is TGTGCCAGCAGGGACAGGGCCCTAGAGACCCAGTACTTC.

This chain uses TRBV4-2 with TRBJ2-2; no reliable D call. This CDR3 comprises 14 residues. V was clipped by 5 bases and J by 2 bases, with 9 bases between them. CDR1 LGHNA and CDR2 YNFKEQ come from the germline V gene. CDR3: CASSSIGNTGELFF. Written as DNA, the CDR3 is TGTGCCAGCAGCTCGATAGGCAACACCGGGGAGCTGTTTTTT.

This clonotype appeared a few times. V is TRBV29-1 and J is TRBJ2-7; D possibly uses TRBD1 or TRBD2 (5 bases each). The CDR3 consists of 14 residues. V lost 6 bases to trimming and J lost 0 bases, with 15 bases between them. Germline V gives CDR1 SQVTM, CDR2 ANQGSEA. CDR3: CSVNSGRSSYEQYF. Here the CDR3 DNA reads TGCAGCGTGAACTCGGGACGGAGCTCCTACGAGCAGTACTTC.

The chain joins TRBV12-3 or TRBV12-4 to TRBJ1-1; TRBD1 aligns across 7 bases. V lost 0 bases, J lost 0 bases, and 13 bases stayed unmatched. The length of the CDR3 is 19 residues. The CDR3 loop is CASSLAGRNRGPMNTEAFF. The DNA for the CDR3 is TGTGCCAGCAGTTTAGCGGGACGAAACAGGGGCCCCATGAACACTGAAGCTTTCTTT.

The chain links TRBV6-1 to TRBJ1-5; D gene uncertain. The CDR3 is made up of 12 amino acids. Germline lookup yields CDR1 MNHNS and CDR2 SASEGT. Trimming shortened V by 4 bases and J by 8 bases, and 9 bases separated the two germline ends. Here the CDR3 DNA reads TGTGCCAGCAGTGGACCCGGGGAGCCCCAGCATTTT. Translation: CASSGPGEPQHF.

In its sample, this clonotype was seen a few times. J is TRBJ2-1 and V is TRBV24-1, with TRBD2 matching 9 bases. CDR3 length equals 18 residues. Unmatched junction bases numbered 13, after V lost 3 bases and J lost 5 bases. Per germline, CDR1 KGHDR and CDR2 SFDVKD. CDR3 nucleotides: TGTGCCACCAGTGATCAAATCTGGGGGCGGGAGGGACACAATGAGCAGTTCTTC. Protein product: CATSDQIWGREGHNEQFF.

In this sample, this clonotype turned up a few times. The chain couples TRBV24-1 to TRBJ2-1; TRBD2 matches at 11 bases. This CDR3 spans 20 amino acids. Germline V gene data show CDR1 as KGHDR and CDR2 as SFDVKD. The V segment lost 1 base and the J segment 0 bases; nucleotides outside the gene matches: 10. CDR3 amino acids: CATSDFASGRTSSSYNEQFF. CDR3 DNA sequence: TGTGCCACCAGTGATTTCGCTAGCGGGAGGACGTCCAGCTCCTACAATGAGCAGTTCTTC.

This clonotype has a handful of counts. CDR3 protein: CAVTSATSYEQYF. CDR3 DNA: TGTGCCGTCACTAGCGCGACCTCCTACGAGCAGTACTTC. V gene TRBV10-3 combines with J gene TRBJ2-7; 7 bases align to TRBD2. The CDR3 runs 13 residues. Germline loops: CDR1 ENHRY, CDR2 SYGVKD. Germline trimming cut 11 bases from V and 0 bases from J; bases unmatched to any gene: 7.

This clonotype was seen only a few times. The rearrangement links TRBV9 to TRBJ2-3, with 9 positions matching TRBD1. Germline-derived CDR1 and CDR2 are SGDLS and YYNGEE. V shed 7 bases, J shed 5 bases, and the junction held 5 bases outside the gene matches. This CDR3 has 13 residues. CDR3 loop: CASGTGFQDTQYF. The CDR3 nucleotides read TGTGCCAGCGGGACAGGGTTTCAAGATACGCAGTATTTT.

V gene TRBV6-2 or TRBV6-3 combines with J gene TRBJ1-3; D may be TRBD1 (5 bases). The germline V and J ends were trimmed by 7 bases and 3 bases, with 13 bases remaining between them. There are 14 residues in the CDR3. The germline V gene encodes CDR1 MNHEY and CDR2 SVGEGT. The CDR3 DNA sequence: TGTGCCAGCAACCAGGGTACTTATGGAAACACCATATATTTT. Encoded protein: CASNQGTYGNTIYF.

The chain is built from TRBV6-4 and TRBJ2-1; the D call may be TRBD1 or TRBD2 (5 bases each). Trimming removed 5 bases from V and 2 bases from J, with 22 bases in between. This CDR3 comprises 18 residues. Per the germline V gene, CDR1 is MRHNA and CDR2 is SNTAGT. The CDR3 protein is CASSPRDLFPQAYNEQFF. The DNA for the CDR3 is TGTGCCAGCAGTCCCCGGGACCTTTTTCCCCAGGCCTACAATGAGCAGTTCTTC.

This clonotype was detected only a few times. The chain employs TRBV30 and TRBJ2-3; D is possibly TRBD2 (5 bases). Germline loops: CDR1 GTSNPN, CDR2 SVGIG (reference sequence). Trimming took 0 bases from V and 2 from J, leaving 12 bases between them. The CDR3 extends over 15 amino acids. The CDR3 nucleotides are TGTGCCTGGAGTGTAAGGAGCGGCTACACAGATACGCAGTATTTT. Its translation is CAWSVRSGYTDTQYF.